Below are 27 T cell receptor beta chains sequenced from a single sample in a study of blood T cell repertoires in COVID-19. Generated by immunoSEQ multiplex PCR, the TCRdb table keeps only in-frame clones and is missing some. The table lists some 65,000 clones, approximately 95% of them singletons. The sequenced sample consisted of peripheral blood. These receptors were obtained from a man aged 70 or older with active COVID-19.

This rearrangement joins TRBV14 to TRBJ2-5, with a tentative D call TRBD1 (5 bases). Germline-derived CDR1 and CDR2 are SGHDN and FVKESK. This CDR3 spans 15 amino acids. Trimming cost V 1 base and J 5 bases, with 14 bases left between them. As DNA, the CDR3 is TGTGCCAGCAGCCAAGTTAAGGGGTTGGGGGAGACCCAGTACTTC. It codes for CASSQVKGLGETQYF.

The rearrangement joins TRBV29-1 to TRBJ2-1, with 12 bases identical to TRBD1. The ends lost 6 bases at V and 9 bases at J; junction bases unmatched: 12. CDR1 is SQVTM and CDR2 is ANQGSEA in the germline V gene. CDR3 length: 15 amino acids. CDR3 coding DNA: TGCAGCGTCGATTCCCGGGACAGGGGGCTTGGTGAGCAGTTCTTC. Protein sequence: CSVDSRDRGLGEQFF.

The rearrangement links TRBV18 to TRBJ2-3; D ambiguous. From germline, CDR1 is KGHSH and CDR2 LQKENI. The V end was cut by 4 bases, the J end by 3 bases, with 14 bases between. The CDR3 extends over 15 amino acids. The DNA for the CDR3 is TGTGCCAGCTCACAGTCGACGTCGGGTACAGATACGCAGTATTTT. Translating it yields CASSQSTSGTDTQYF. Full variable domain (outside the CDR3, taken from reference TRBV18 and TRBJ2-3): NAGVMQNPRHLVRRRGQEARLRCSPMKGHSHVYWYRQLPEEGLKFMVYLQKENIIDESGMPKERFSAEFPKEGPSILRIQQVVRGDSAAYFCASSQSTSGTDTQYFGPGTRLTVL.

This clone occurred once. The V and J genes are TRBV3-1 (or the pseudogene TRBV3-2) and TRBJ2-3; 16 bases map to TRBD2. The length of the CDR3 is 19 residues. From germline, CDR1 is LGHDT and CDR2 YNNKEL (reference sequence). V was pared by 4 bases and J by 5 bases, with 12 bases of the junction left unmatched. The DNA of the CDR3 is TGTGCCAGCAGCCTATACCCCGGGACTAGCGGGGGGGCGGGAGATACGCAGTATTTT. It translates to CASSLYPGTSGGAGDTQYF.

The chain employs TRBV14 and TRBJ2-1; D is perhaps TRBD2 (6 bases). Trimming stripped 2 bases from V and 9 bases from J, with 11 bases between. CDR3 length equals 13 residues. CDR1 SGHDN and CDR2 FVKESK come from the germline V gene. The CDR3 here is CASSQRAGGEQFF. Here the CDR3 DNA reads TGTGCCAGCAGCCAAAGGGCCGGGGGTGAGCAGTTCTTC.

This chain joins TRBV6-1 and TRBJ1-2; perhaps TRBD1 as D (5 bases). V shed 2 bases and J shed 7 bases, with 14 bases lying between them. Germline-derived CDR1 and CDR2 are MNHNS and SASEGT. This CDR3 comprises 14 residues. The CDR3 loop reads CASSELEGFFGYTF. DNA for the CDR3: TGTGCCAGCAGTGAATTGGAGGGGTTTTTTGGCTACACCTTC.

The rearrangement links TRBV6-1 to TRBJ1-6; tentatively, D is TRBD1 (6 bases). Trimming took 2 bases from V and 7 from J, leaving 15 bases between them. The V gene's germline CDR1 is MNHNS and CDR2 SASEGT. The CDR3 is made up of 16 amino acids. The chain's CDR3 is CASSEYLWDKNSPLHF. The CDR3 bases are TGTGCCAGCAGTGAATACTTATGGGACAAGAATTCACCCCTCCACTTT.

The chain couples TRBV18 to TRBJ1-2, with 7 bases identical to TRBD1. The CDR3 is 14 amino acids. CDR1 KGHSH and CDR2 LQKENI come from the germline V gene. The V segment lost 3 bases and the J segment 1 base; nucleotides outside the gene matches: 2. This chain's CDR3 is CASSPGQLNYGYTF. For the CDR3, the DNA is TGTGCCAGCTCACCGGGACAGCTTAACTATGGCTACACCTTC.

CDR3 region: CASSLARVSYEQYV. DNA for the CDR3: TGTGCCAGCAGCTTGGCCAGGGTCTCCTACGAGCAGTACGTC. This chain joins TRBV5-6 and TRBJ2-7; TRBD1 is a possible D gene (5 bases). Deletions cut 0 bases from V and 0 bases from J, with 7 bases between. The V gene's germline CDR1 is SGHDT and CDR2 YYEEEE. The CDR3 spans 14 residues.

This sequence joins TRBV4-3 and TRBJ1-5; possible D gene TRBD1, 5 bases. Trimming cost V 0 bases and J 5 bases, with 11 bases left between them. Germline lookup yields CDR1 LGHNA and CDR2 YSLEER. The CDR3 spans 15 residues. The DNA of the CDR3 is TGCGCCAGCAGCCAAGATGTGGGGCGCGATCAGCCCCAGCATTTT. Protein: CASSQDVGRDQPQHF.

V is TRBV5-1 and J is TRBJ1-4; the match to TRBD1 covers 7 bases. CDR3 length: 13 amino acids. CDR1 is SGHRS, CDR2 YFSETQ, per germline. With 5 bases clipped from V and 12 bases from J, the junction kept 10 bases outside the gene matches. DNA of the CDR3: TGCGCCAGCAGACCCGGGACAGCGGGGGAACTGTTTTTT. It yields the protein CASRPGTAGELFF.

The rearrangement uses TRBV3-1 (or the pseudogene TRBV3-2) and TRBJ2-5, with D perhaps matching TRBD1 (5 bases). V lost 1 base, J lost 5 bases, and 5 bases lay in between. In germline, CDR1 is LGHDT, CDR2 YNNKEL (reference sequence). CDR3 length: 12 amino acids. The CDR3 protein is CASSQAGETQYF. The CDR3 DNA reads as TGTGCCAGCAGCCAAGCAGGGGAGACCCAGTACTTC.

J is TRBJ2-3 and V is TRBV25-1; TRBD1 matches 9 bases. Germline lookup yields CDR1 MGHDK and CDR2 SYGVNS. CDR3 length: 16 residues. V dropped 0 bases and J dropped 8; count of bases not matched to a gene: 9. In DNA form, the CDR3 reads TGTGCCAGCAGTGAATATAGGCGACAGGGGGTGGGTACGCAGTATTTT. Residues: CASSEYRRQGVGTQYF.

The DNA of the CDR3 is TGTGCCAGCAGCGGAACAGGTCTGAACACCGGGGAGCTGTTTTTT. This gives the protein CASSGTGLNTGELFF. The chain carries TRBV9 and TRBJ2-2; D is possibly TRBD1 (5 bases). CDR1 is SGDLS, CDR2 YYNGEE, per germline. This CDR3 has 15 residues. Trimming took 3 bases from V and 1 from J, leaving 10 bases between them.

This clone was seen a single time. The chain uses TRBV4-2 and TRBJ2-7; D may be TRBD2 (6 bases). The CDR3 runs 19 residues. Germline V gene data show CDR1 as LGHNA and CDR2 as YNFKEQ. V lost 2 bases to trimming and J lost 0 bases, with 23 bases between them. The CDR3 DNA reads as TGTGCCAGCAGCCAAAAGGGGAGGACACTTTCGAACAGCTCCTACGAGCAGTACGTC. Protein sequence: CASSQKGRTLSNSSYEQYV.

The chain joins TRBV5-5 to TRBJ2-1; 12 bases map to TRBD2. Germline V gene sequence: CDR1 SGHKS, CDR2 YYEKEE (reference sequence). The CDR3 has 15 amino acids. The V and J ends lost 4 bases and 8 bases, in that order; junction bases with no gene match: 7. CDR3 residues: CASSTSGGNSDEQFF. The DNA of the CDR3 is TGTGCCAGCAGCACTAGCGGGGGGAATTCGGATGAGCAGTTCTTC.

J is TRBJ2-2 and V is TRBV4-2, with a weak D call TRBD2 (5 bases). The CDR3 has 15 amino acids. Germline V CDR1 and CDR2: LGHNA, YNFKEQ. V lost 0 bases and J 2 bases, leaving 7 bases between the germline ends. The CDR3 DNA follows: TGTGCCAGCAGCCAAGAAGCGGTTAACACCGGGGAGCTGTTTTTT. This gives the protein CASSQEAVNTGELFF.

The chain couples TRBV7-6 to TRBJ2-7, with 7 bases matching TRBD1. CDR3 length: 13 amino acids. Per germline, CDR1 SGHVS and CDR2 FNYEAQ. Unmatched junction bases numbered 8, after V lost 5 bases and J lost 7 bases. CDR3 coding DNA: TGTGCCAGCAGCCCAGGACAGGCCACGGAGCAGTACTTC. Its translation: CASSPGQATEQYF.

This sequence joins TRBV6-2 or TRBV6-3 and TRBJ1-5; 10 bases are shared with TRBD1. CDR3 length equals 21 residues. Germline loops: CDR1 MNHEY, CDR2 SVGEGT. Trimming cost V 2 bases and J 0 bases; bases outside gene matches: 16. The CDR3 is CASSYSPSGDRGGYSNQPQHF. CDR3 coding DNA: TGTGCCAGCAGTTACAGCCCGTCGGGGGACAGGGGAGGATATAGCAATCAGCCCCAGCATTTT.

V and J are TRBV11-3 and TRBJ2-1, with D possibly TRBD1 on 6 matching bases. V was cut by 1 base and J by 13 bases, with 20 bases left in between. CDR1 and CDR2 from the germline V gene are SGHNT and YENEEA. This CDR3 region has 15 residues. The CDR3 DNA reads as TGTGCCAGCAGCTTAGTCGGGACATCCAGGTCCCCCCAGTTCTTC. Translating gives CASSLVGTSRSPQFF. Full variable domain (remainder filled in from reference TRBV11-3 and TRBJ2-1): EAGVVQSPRYKIIEKKQPVAFWCNPISGHNTLYWYLQNLGQGPELLIRYENEEAVDDSQLPKDRFSAERLKGVDSTLKIQPAELGDSAVYLCASSLVGTSRSPQFFGPGTRLTVL.

The chain links TRBV6-5 to TRBJ2-1; TRBD1 matches 7 bases. Losses at the gene ends were 4 bases for V and 8 bases for J; bases not matched to a gene: 2. The CDR3 is 12 residues long. The germline V gene encodes CDR1 MNHEY and CDR2 SVGAGI. CDR3 nucleotide sequence: TGTGCCAGCAGTTTACAGGGGCATGAGCAGTTCTTC. Protein: CASSLQGHEQFF.

The J gene is TRBJ2-1, the V gene TRBV5-1; the D gene is possibly TRBD2 (6 bases). Germline loops: CDR1 SGHRS, CDR2 YFSETQ. The CDR3 extends over 15 amino acids. V lost 2 bases and J 1 base, leaving 10 bases between the germline ends. In DNA, the CDR3 is TGCGCCAGCAGCTTAAGGGCGGGGTCCTACAATGAGCAGTTCTTC. This sequence encodes CASSLRAGSYNEQFF.

The chain is built from TRBV18 and TRBJ2-2, with 7 bases matching TRBD1. The CDR3 runs 19 residues. After removal of 1 base from V and 0 bases from J, the junction contained 11 bases not matched to a gene. CDR1 and CDR2 (germline): KGHSH, LQKENI. CDR3 in DNA: TGTGCCAGCTCACCACTCCCCCTCACAGGGGCTGCGAACACCGGGGAGCTGTTTTTT. It encodes CASSPLPLTGAANTGELFF.

This chain joins TRBV10-3 and TRBJ2-1; D possibly corresponds to TRBD1 (5 bases). Per the germline V gene, CDR1 is ENHRY and CDR2 is SYGVKD. V gave up 3 bases and J gave up 7 bases, with 10 bases separating them. This CDR3 has 13 amino acids. CDR3 DNA sequence: TGTGCCATCAGTGACGACAGAAGTAATGAGCAGTTCTTC. Its protein product is CAISDDRSNEQFF.

The rearrangement joins TRBV3-1 (or the pseudogene TRBV3-2) to TRBJ2-3; D possibly corresponds to TRBD2 (5 bases). Trimming removed 4 bases at V and 1 base at J, with 12 bases between. Germline values: CDR1 LGHDT, CDR2 YNNKEL (reference sequence). The CDR3 extends over 15 amino acids. The DNA of the CDR3 is TGTGCCAGCAGCCCAGCAGGACTTGGCACAGATACGCAGTATTTT. This translates into CASSPAGLGTDTQYF.

V and J are TRBV5-1 and TRBJ2-5, with D possibly matching TRBD1 (6 bases). The CDR3 totals 15 residues. Per the germline V gene, CDR1 is SGHRS and CDR2 is YFSETQ. V lost 5 bases and J 5 bases, leaving 19 bases between the germline ends. The CDR3 DNA follows: TGCGCCAGCAGTTCTTCCGGGACATTTCACGAGACCCAGTACTTC. The encoded protein is CASSSSGTFHETQYF.

The chain employs TRBV27 and TRBJ2-3, with 8 bases matching TRBD2. The trim removed 2 bases at V and 5 bases at J, leaving 0 bases unmatched. The CDR3 is 13 amino acids. Germline CDR1 is MNHEY and CDR2 is SMNVEV (reference sequence). This CDR3 is CASSLAGGDTQYF. Written as DNA, the CDR3 is TGTGCCAGCAGTTTAGCGGGGGGAGATACGCAGTATTTT.